This record looks at one TCR beta chain sequence and its context. Its matching antigen is unknown. This entry is derived from a study of vaccination effects on CD4 cells after COVID-19. For the study at large: It was a median of 72 days after the second dose that post-vaccine samples were obtained.

The V end was cut by 0 bases, the J end by 14 bases, with 20 bases between. The CDR3 contains 15 residues. Germline lookup yields CDR1 LGHDT and CDR2 YNNKEL (reference sequence). Cells that had been cultured for ten to eleven days were the source of isolated CD4+ T cells. The vaccine given was either BNT162b2 or mRNA-1273, in two doses. Vaccine recipients had no previous SARS-CoV-2 infection; their nucleocapsid antibodies were negative. This table comes from immunoSEQ multiplex PCR, and its TCRdb copy is limited to in-frame clones, with some not included. The table shows 30,000 to 35,000 clones, with around 69% occurring only once.

V gene TRBV3-1 (or the pseudogene TRBV3-2) combines with J gene TRBJ2-1; tentatively, D is TRBD1 (6 bases). This clonotype was sampled from a human donor who received a COVID-19 vaccine. The source was CD4+ T cells from PBMCs cultured without peptide, collected after COVID-19 vaccination. The CDR3 region is CASSQEGGQLSRKFF. For the CDR3, the DNA is TGTGCCAGCAGCCAAGAAGGGGGACAACTGTCTAGAAAGTTCTTC.